The 21 T cell receptor beta chains in this list originate from one sample, sequenced in a study of T cell responses to AZD1222 COVID-19 vaccine. This table comes from immunoSEQ multiplex PCR, and its TCRdb copy is limited to in-frame clones, with some not included. The sample includes around 130,000 clones, around 90% of them seen just once. The specimen was peripheral blood, collected on day 0 of AZD1222 vaccination. The receptors originated from an adult in good health.

This clone occurred a few times. The gene calls are TRBV2 and TRBJ1-4, with D uncertain. CDR3 length equals 12 residues. Germline assignment: CDR1 SNHLY and CDR2 FYNNEI. V lost 5 bases and J 8 bases, leaving 9 bases between the germline ends. The CDR3 DNA follows: TGTGCCAGCAGTACATGGCGGGAAAAACTGTTTTTT. Its translation: CASSTWREKLFF.

V gene TRBV19 combines with J gene TRBJ2-7, with D perhaps TRBD1 or TRBD2 (5 bases each). CDR1 and CDR2 (germline): LNHDA, SQIVND (reference sequence). The CDR3 is made up of 13 amino acids. Trimming pared 3 bases from V and 3 bases from J, leaving 9 bases between. The DNA of the CDR3 is TGTGCCAGTAGTATTTCGAGGGGCTACGAGCAGTACTTC. Protein product: CASSISRGYEQYF.

The chain employs TRBV6-5 and TRBJ1-2, with no clear D. The CDR3 is 12 residues long. The germline V and J ends were trimmed by 0 bases and 8 bases, with 7 bases remaining between them. Germline CDR1 and CDR2: MNHEY and SVGAGI. The CDR3 loop reads CASSYSRKGYTF. The DNA of the CDR3 is TGTGCCAGCAGTTACTCACGGAAAGGCTACACCTTC.

The chain is built from TRBV24-1 and TRBJ2-5, with D maybe TRBD2 (6 bases). V lost 3 bases and J lost 1, with 14 bases in between. From germline, CDR1 is KGHDR and CDR2 SFDVKD. This CDR3 is built from 16 residues. This CDR3 is CATSDAGGIFQETQYF. The CDR3 nucleotides read TGTGCCACCAGTGATGCTGGGGGGATCTTCCAAGAGACCCAGTACTTC.

The chain combines TRBV6-5 with TRBJ1-3; D ambiguous. Trimming removed 2 bases at V and 0 bases at J, with 11 bases between. This CDR3 comprises 16 residues. The germline CDR1 and CDR2 sequences are MNHEY and SVGAGI. CDR3 nucleotide sequence: TGTGCCAGCAGTTACGGCGTCGGCATCTCTGGAAACACCATATATTTT. Protein: CASSYGVGISGNTIYF.

This chain connects TRBV6-1 to TRBJ1-5, with D hard to call. Germline V gives CDR1 MNHNS, CDR2 SASEGT. This CDR3 contains 16 residues. The V end was cut by 2 bases, the J end by 5 bases, with 16 bases between. CDR3: CASSESGGIIHQPQHF. CDR3 bases: TGTGCCAGCAGTGAATCGGGAGGGATAATACATCAGCCCCAGCATTTT.

V is TRBV5-1 and J is TRBJ2-1; 9 bases agree with TRBD2. The CDR3 is made up of 14 amino acids. J was trimmed by 7 bases and V by 0 bases; bases with no gene match: 2. The germline V gene encodes CDR1 SGHRS and CDR2 YFSETQ. The CDR3 DNA reads TGCGCCAGCAGCTTGGGCGGGAGGGCGAATGAGCAGTTCTTC. Protein: CASSLGGRANEQFF.

The chain carries TRBV19 and TRBJ1-4; maybe TRBD1 (5 bases). This CDR3 contains 12 residues. The germline gives CDR1 LNHDA, CDR2 SQIVND (reference sequence). Deletions cut 3 bases from V and 7 bases from J, with 6 bases between. The CDR3: CASSMGVEKLFF. Written as DNA, the CDR3 is TGTGCCAGTAGTATGGGGGTTGAAAAACTGTTTTTT.

This clone was detected a few times. The chain couples TRBV5-1 to TRBJ2-6; the D gene is possibly TRBD2 (5 bases). Germline lookup yields CDR1 SGHRS and CDR2 YFSETQ. V was cut by 4 bases and J by 6 bases, with 23 bases left in between. The CDR3 extends over 18 amino acids. CDR3 sequence reads: CASSPRRPGLGSANVLTF. The CDR3 region has the DNA TGCGCCAGCAGCCCCAGGCGACCAGGACTCGGTTCGGCCAACGTCCTGACTTTC.

The chain links TRBV19 to TRBJ2-1, with D maybe TRBD2 (6 bases). Germline lookup yields CDR1 LNHDA and CDR2 SQIVND (reference sequence). V was shortened by 3 bases and J by 8 bases, with 20 bases between the two germline ends. The CDR3 is made up of 16 amino acids. The CDR3 spells CASSIVQGRRGDEQFF. CDR3 DNA: TGTGCCAGTAGTATCGTTCAGGGCAGGCGGGGTGATGAGCAGTTCTTC.

This clone was counted a single time. V and J are TRBV30 and TRBJ1-4; tentatively, D is TRBD1 (6 bases). V lost 3 bases to trimming and J lost 6 bases, with 14 bases between them. CDR3 length: 14 amino acids. The germline gives CDR1 GTSNPN, CDR2 SVGIG (reference sequence). CDR3 in amino acids: CAWSVRQDYEKLFF. CDR3 sequence (DNA): TGTGCCTGGAGCGTTCGACAGGATTATGAAAAACTGTTTTTT.

V gene TRBV28 combines with J gene TRBJ1-1; 7 bases align to TRBD1. This CDR3 spans 14 amino acids. V trimming: 6 bases; J trimming: 4 bases; junction bases outside the gene matches: 8. The germline gives CDR1 MDHEN, CDR2 SYDVKM. The CDR3 loop reads CASSLTGSATEAFF. DNA of the CDR3: TGTGCCAGCAGCCTGACAGGGTCCGCCACTGAAGCTTTCTTT.

The V gene is TRBV19, the J gene TRBJ1-3; D ambiguous. Trimming took off 3 bases at V and 0 bases at J, with 9 bases between the two ends. The CDR3 is 15 residues long. Germline V gives CDR1 LNHDA, CDR2 SQIVND (reference sequence). CDR3 sequence (DNA): TGTGCCAGTAGTATTGGCCTGAGCTCTGGAAACACCATATATTTT. It codes for CASSIGLSSGNTIYF.

The gene calls are TRBV29-1 and TRBJ2-3; 10 nucleotides match TRBD2. The V gene's germline CDR1 is SQVTM and CDR2 ANQGSEA. This CDR3 is 13 amino acids long. The V gene end was trimmed by 4 bases and the J gene end by 6 bases; junction bases not matched to a gene: 4. The CDR3 sequence is CSVVLLAGDTQYF. DNA for the CDR3: TGCAGCGTTGTACTACTAGCGGGGGATACGCAGTATTTT.

The chain couples TRBV3-1 (or the pseudogene TRBV3-2) to TRBJ1-6, with D unresolved. Trimming cost V 4 bases and J 7 bases, with 14 bases left between them. From germline, CDR1 is LGHDT and CDR2 YNNKEL (reference sequence). The CDR3 length is 15 residues. DNA for the CDR3: TGTGCCAGCAGCCGAAGGTCGCCCATGAATTCACCCCTCCACTTT. It codes for CASSRRSPMNSPLHF.

This clone was detected a few times. The chain links TRBV9 to TRBJ2-5; 7 nucleotides line up with TRBD2. CDR3 length equals 15 residues. Germline V gene data show CDR1 as SGDLS and CDR2 as YYNGEE. V trimming: 4 bases; J trimming: 4 bases; junction bases outside the gene matches: 10. The CDR3 bases are TGTGCCAGCAGCCCCGACGGACTAGTGGGAGAGACCCAGTACTTC. Its translation is CASSPDGLVGETQYF. Complete variable domain (other parts from reference TRBV9 and TRBJ2-5): DSGVTQTPKHLITATGQRVTLRCSPRSGDLSVYWYQQSLDQGLQFLIQYYNGEERAKGNILERFSAQQFPDLHSELNLSSLELGDSALYFCASSPDGLVGETQYFGPGTRLLVL.

V usage is TRBV7-3 and J usage is TRBJ2-5; D is undetermined. The CDR3 length is 13 residues. The V gene's germline CDR1 is SGHTA and CDR2 FQGTGA. Deletions cut 5 bases from V and 1 base from J, with 8 bases between. The CDR3 loop is CASSLKPQETQYF. The CDR3 nucleotides are TGTGCCAGCAGCCTAAAGCCCCAAGAGACCCAGTACTTC.

In this sample, this clone turned up once. CDR3 in DNA: TGTGCCACCAGTGACCGCTCGACGGGCCTCGTGTACAATGAGCAGTTCTTC. As protein: CATSDRSTGLVYNEQFF. V and J are TRBV24-1 and TRBJ2-1; D remains ambiguous. The CDR3 length is 17 residues. V was shortened by 4 bases and J by 4 bases, with 19 bases between the two germline ends. The germline V gene encodes CDR1 KGHDR and CDR2 SFDVKD.

The chain uses TRBV27 and TRBJ1-4, with a tentative D call TRBD1 (5 bases). The CDR3 sequence is 15 residues long. Looked up from germline, CDR1 is MNHEY and CDR2 is SMNVEV (reference sequence). Deletions cut 8 bases from V and 5 bases from J, with 18 bases between. CDR3 bases: TGTGCCAGCCGCGAAGCAGGGACCCAAAATGAAAAACTGTTTTTT. Its protein is CASREAGTQNEKLFF.

The chain combines TRBV5-1 with TRBJ2-7; 7 nucleotides match TRBD1. The CDR3 runs 17 residues. Germline trimming cut 2 bases from V and 0 bases from J; bases unmatched to any gene: 11. CDR1 is SGHRS, CDR2 YFSETQ, per germline. The CDR3 DNA follows: TGCGCCAGCAGCTTTCTAACAGGGGCAGCGAGCTCCTACGAGCAGTACTTC. It specifies CASSFLTGAASSYEQYF.

V usage is TRBV6-5 and J usage is TRBJ1-4, with no clear D. From germline, CDR1 is MNHEY and CDR2 SVGAGI. This CDR3 has 12 amino acids. Trimming stripped 7 bases from V and 5 bases from J, with 8 bases between. The CDR3 DNA sequence: TGTGCCAGCAAACAGAGGAATGAAAAACTGTTTTTT. It yields the protein CASKQRNEKLFF.